Given below is one T cell receptor beta chain in context. These data belong to a study of cytomegalovirus exposure and HLA in healthy donors. With 60 Vbeta and 13 Jbeta primers, the PCR was carried out. This table comes from immunoSEQ multiplex PCR, and its TCRdb copy is limited to in-frame clones, with some not included. The sample gives some 160,000 clones, around 73% of which show up once; approximately 2.5% is in the top ten. CDR3 length equals 16 residues. Germline V gene sequence: CDR1 SGHRS, CDR2 YFSETQ. V gave up 4 bases and J gave up 7 bases; unmatched junction bases: 9. Input material: PBMCs. The clonotype comes from a man in his sixties in good health and CMV-seronegative. The J gene is TRBJ2-3, the V gene TRBV5-1, with 13 bases identical to TRBD2. The CDR3 loop reads CASSPWTSGSLNTQYF. In DNA, the CDR3 is TGCGCCAGCAGCCCTTGGACTAGCGGGAGTTTAAATACGCAGTATTTT.